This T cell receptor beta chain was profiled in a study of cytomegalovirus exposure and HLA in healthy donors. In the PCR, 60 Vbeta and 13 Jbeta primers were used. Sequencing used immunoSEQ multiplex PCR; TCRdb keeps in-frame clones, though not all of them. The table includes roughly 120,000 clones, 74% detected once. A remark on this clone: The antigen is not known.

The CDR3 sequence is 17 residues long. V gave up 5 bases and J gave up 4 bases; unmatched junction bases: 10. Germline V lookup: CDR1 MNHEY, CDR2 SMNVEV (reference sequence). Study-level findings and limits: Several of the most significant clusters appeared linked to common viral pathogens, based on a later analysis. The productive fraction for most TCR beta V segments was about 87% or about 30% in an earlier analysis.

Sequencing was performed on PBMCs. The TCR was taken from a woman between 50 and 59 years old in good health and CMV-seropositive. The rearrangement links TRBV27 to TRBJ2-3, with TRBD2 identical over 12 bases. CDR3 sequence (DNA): TGTGCCAGCAGTCTAAGAGGACTAGCGGGACCCTCAGATACGCAGTATTTT. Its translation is CASSLRGLAGPSDTQYF.